The 27 T cell receptor beta chains reported below all come from one sample, sequenced in a study of T cell clones after liver transplantation. This table comes from immunoSEQ multiplex PCR, and its TCRdb copy is limited to in-frame clones, with some not included. The sample carries more than 45,000 clones, approximately 63% recorded once. The sample consisted of CD4+ T cells from blood, taken at the roughly 15-month timepoint. The receptors were gathered from a human patient who received a liver transplant. Some of these T cells may belong to the graft donor.

The chain uses TRBV25-1 and TRBJ2-1; the match to TRBD1 covers 10 bases. Germline V CDR1 and CDR2: MGHDK, SYGVNS. The V gene end was trimmed by 4 bases and the J gene end by 8 bases; junction bases not matched to a gene: 8. The CDR3 covers 15 residues. The CDR3 nucleotides read TGTGCCAGCAGTGTGCTGGGGACAGGGGACCATGAGCAGTTCTTC. Protein: CASSVLGTGDHEQFF.

The chain carries TRBV19 and TRBJ1-6; TRBD1 might be the D (5 bases). Trimming removed 8 bases from V and 0 bases from J, with 23 bases in between. This CDR3 has 19 residues. CDR1 is LNHDA and CDR2 is SQIVND in the germline V gene (reference sequence). The CDR3 DNA is TGTGCCAGTTCGACCTTCGGGACGGGCGCTAACTCCTATAATTCACCCCTCCACTTT. Its translation is CASSTFGTGANSYNSPLHF.

The table lists this clone with a count of one. This chain uses TRBV7-2 with TRBJ2-3; perhaps D is TRBD1 or TRBD2 (5 bases each). V lost 5 bases and J lost 5, with 11 bases in between. Germline V gives CDR1 SGHTA, CDR2 FQGNSA. CDR3 length: 13 residues. The CDR3: CASSPGLGDTQYF. DNA of the CDR3: TGTGCCAGCAGCCCGGGGCTGGGAGATACGCAGTATTTT.

The table lists this clone with a few counts. The chain combines TRBV10-1 with TRBJ2-7; 13 bases fit TRBD2. CDR3 length: 14 amino acids. With V trimmed by 9 bases and J by 4 bases, 6 bases remained unmatched. Germline assignment: CDR1 WNHNN and CDR2 SYGVQD (reference sequence). In nucleotides, the CDR3 is TGCGCCAGGGGACTAGCGGGGCCCGATTACGAGCAGTACGTC. Its translation: CARGLAGPDYEQYV.

The gene calls are TRBV28 and TRBJ2-7; TRBD1 matches at 8 bases. Trimming at V came to 4 bases and at J to 2 bases, leaving 4 bases not matched to a gene. Germline V gene sequence: CDR1 MDHEN, CDR2 SYDVKM. The CDR3 has 14 residues. CDR3 loop: CASSSGQDPYEQYV. CDR3 nucleotide sequence: TGTGCCAGCAGTTCGGGACAGGACCCCTACGAGCAGTACGTC.

The chain joins TRBV6-4 to TRBJ2-2; 7 bases line up with TRBD2. Germline-derived CDR1 and CDR2 are MRHNA and SNTAGT. The ends lost 4 bases at V and 4 bases at J; junction bases unmatched: 0. The CDR3 sequence is 13 residues long. The CDR3 spells CASSGTSTGELFF. CDR3 nucleotides: TGTGCCAGCAGTGGGACTAGCACCGGGGAGCTGTTTTTT.

The CDR3 DNA reads as TGTGCCAGCAGTGAAGGGTCAGAAGGAAATTCACCCCTCCACTTT. Its protein is CASSEGSEGNSPLHF. This chain uses TRBV2 with TRBJ1-6; D gene ambiguous. Between the trimmed V and J ends, which lost 1 base and 7 bases, there was a span of 11 bases. Germline V gene data show CDR1 as SNHLY and CDR2 as FYNNEI. The CDR3 extends over 15 amino acids.

This clone has a handful of counts. The V gene is TRBV27, the J gene TRBJ1-2, with 9 positions matching TRBD1. V lost 2 bases and J lost 8; bases outside the gene matches: 18. Germline V CDR1 and CDR2: MNHEY, SMNVEV (reference sequence). CDR3 length equals 18 residues. CDR3 region: CASSLIRDRERGVGGYTF. Here the CDR3 DNA reads TGTGCCAGCAGTTTAATCCGGGACAGGGAAAGAGGGGTAGGCGGCTACACCTTC.

The chain employs TRBV12-5 and TRBJ2-7; 9 nucleotides match TRBD1. After removal of 5 bases from V and 3 bases from J, the junction contained 17 bases not matched to a gene. Germline V gene data show CDR1 as LGHNT and CDR2 as FRNRAP. The CDR3 is 18 amino acids. Here the CDR3 reads CASGTNTGFGTGCYEQYV. For the CDR3, the DNA is TGTGCTAGTGGTACCAACACGGGATTCGGGACAGGGTGCTACGAGCAGTACGTC.

The rearrangement uses TRBV19 and TRBJ1-1; 12 bases are shared with TRBD1. J was trimmed by 3 bases and V by 5 bases; bases with no gene match: 4. The germline V gene has CDR1 LNHDA and CDR2 SQIVND (reference sequence). The CDR3 consists of 15 residues. Written as DNA, the CDR3 is TGTGCCAGTAGTGCGGGGACAGGGGGCGACACTGAAGCTTTCTTT. It specifies CASSAGTGGDTEAFF. Based on the CDR3 plus reference TRBV19 and TRBJ1-1, the full variable domain is DGGITQSPKYLFRKEGQNVTLSCEQNLNHDAMYWYRQDPGQGLRLIYYSQIVNDFQKGDIAEGYSVSREKKESFPLTVTSAQKNPTAFYLCASSAGTGGDTEAFFGQGTRLTVV.

The genes are TRBV29-1 and TRBJ1-1; TRBD1 is a possible D gene (5 bases). The CDR3 is 13 residues long. Germline CDR1 SQVTM, CDR2 ANQGSEA. V lost 4 bases and J 1 base, leaving 10 bases between the germline ends. CDR3 protein: CSVVFGANTEAFF. CDR3 DNA: TGCAGCGTTGTTTTTGGGGCGAACACTGAAGCTTTCTTT.

This clone has only a few counts. The J gene is TRBJ1-1, the V gene TRBV30; D gene uncertain. The CDR3 runs to 13 residues. Trimming took 4 bases from V and 3 from J, leaving 12 bases between them. Per the germline V gene, CDR1 is GTSNPN and CDR2 is SVGIG (reference sequence). The CDR3 loop reads CAWIWAVDTEAFF. For the CDR3, the DNA is TGTGCCTGGATTTGGGCGGTGGACACTGAAGCTTTCTTT.

The chain recombines TRBV7-2 with TRBJ2-7; D remains unclear. Germline CDR1 SGHTA, CDR2 FQGNSA. The CDR3 has 17 amino acids. Trimming left V 1 base short and J 1 base short, with 17 bases between. CDR3 in amino acids: CASSLEDLVGFSYEQYF. The DNA for the CDR3 is TGTGCCAGCAGCTTAGAAGACTTGGTGGGGTTTTCCTACGAGCAGTACTTC. Drawing the rest from reference TRBV7-2 and TRBJ2-7, the complete variable domain is GAGVSQSPSNKVTEKGKDVELRCDPISGHTALYWYRQSLGQGLEFLIYFQGNSAPDKSGLPSDRFSAERTGGSVSTLTIQRTQQEDSAVYLCASSLEDLVGFSYEQYFGPGTRLTVT.

The chain couples TRBV6-1 to TRBJ1-5; 8 nucleotides agree with TRBD1. The CDR3 length is 14 residues. After removal of 7 bases from V and 0 bases from J, the junction contained 2 bases not matched to a gene. Germline V gene data show CDR1 as MNHNS and CDR2 as SASEGT. The CDR3 sequence is CASTTGGSNQPQHF. The CDR3 bases are TGTGCCAGCACCACAGGGGGTAGCAATCAGCCCCAGCATTTT.

This chain joins TRBV6-5 and TRBJ1-1, with unresolved D. This CDR3 comprises 13 residues. Trimming shortened V by 2 bases and J by 2 bases, and 6 bases separated the two germline ends. Germline-derived CDR1 and CDR2 are MNHEY and SVGAGI. CDR3 in amino acids: CASSYIGNTEAFF. Written as DNA, the CDR3 is TGTGCCAGCAGTTACATAGGAAACACTGAAGCTTTCTTT.

The J gene is TRBJ2-7, the V gene TRBV6-4; D uncertain. V was pared by 2 bases and J by 0 bases, with 26 bases between. Germline lookup yields CDR1 MRHNA and CDR2 SNTAGT. This CDR3 is 20 amino acids long. CDR3 region: CASSDPHPPGQRSLSYEQYF. CDR3 nucleotides: TGTGCCAGCAGTGACCCCCACCCCCCGGGCCAAAGGTCCCTCTCCTACGAGCAGTACTTC.

The genes are TRBV19 and TRBJ2-1; D remains unclear. This CDR3 region has 13 residues. With 2 bases removed from V and 4 bases from J, the gap between germline ends came to 6 bases. The germline V gene has CDR1 LNHDA and CDR2 SQIVND (reference sequence). The DNA of the CDR3 is TGTGCCAGTAGTATAAGGCCGTACAATGAGCAGTTCTTC. It translates to CASSIRPYNEQFF.

The chain is built from TRBV10-3 and TRBJ2-2, with D perhaps TRBD1 (6 bases). This CDR3 comprises 14 residues. The germline gives CDR1 ENHRY, CDR2 SYGVKD. V was shortened by 0 bases and J by 4 bases, with 6 bases between the two germline ends. CDR3 sequence (DNA): TGTGCCATCAGTGAGTCACAGGGCACCGGGGAGCTGTTTTTT. It specifies CAISESQGTGELFF.

V gene TRBV9 combines with J gene TRBJ2-1; D might be TRBD2 (5 bases). In germline, CDR1 is SGDLS, CDR2 YYNGEE. Trimming took 0 bases from V and 8 from J, leaving 12 bases between them. This CDR3 contains 14 residues. The CDR3 region has the DNA TGTGCCAGCAGCGTAGTCCCCTACGGGGATGAGCAGTTCTTC. Translated: CASSVVPYGDEQFF.

The chain carries TRBV19 and TRBJ2-3; 7 nucleotides align to TRBD1. The junction had 10 bases not matched to a gene; V was cut back by 8 bases and J by 2 bases. The V gene's germline CDR1 is LNHDA and CDR2 SQIVND (reference sequence). CDR3 size: 15 residues. The CDR3 loop reads CASSRQGTPTDTQYF. The DNA for the CDR3 is TGTGCCAGTTCTCGACAGGGCACTCCCACAGATACGCAGTATTTT.

V gene TRBV5-1 combines with J gene TRBJ1-4, with 9 bases matching TRBD1. Per germline, CDR1 SGHRS and CDR2 YFSETQ. The J segment lost 0 bases and the V segment lost 2 bases, leaving 2 bases of the junction unmatched. CDR3 length: 16 amino acids. CDR3 nucleotides: TGCGCCAGCAGCTTACAGGGGGCGGCAACTAATGAAAAACTGTTTTTT. It codes for CASSLQGAATNEKLFF.

CDR3 bases: TGTGCCAGCAGCCCCTCCGGCACAGGGGGCAGGGACGGCTACACCTTC. It translates to CASSPSGTGGRDGYTF. V usage is TRBV2 and J usage is TRBJ1-2, with TRBD1 identical over 9 bases. The V and J ends lost 6 bases and 8 bases, in that order; junction bases with no gene match: 16. The CDR3 consists of 16 residues. Germline V CDR1 and CDR2: SNHLY, FYNNEI.

The chain employs TRBV7-2 and TRBJ2-3; 7 bases agree with TRBD2. V shed 1 base and J 6 bases; nucleotides not matched to a gene: 7. The germline gives CDR1 SGHTA, CDR2 FQGNSA. The CDR3 is 15 residues long. CDR3 residues: CASSLVWEGLDTQYF. The CDR3 nucleotides read TGTGCCAGCAGCTTAGTGTGGGAGGGCTTGGATACGCAGTATTTT.

J is TRBJ2-1 and V is TRBV11-2; TRBD2 matches 11 bases. The ends lost 7 bases at V and 0 bases at J; junction bases unmatched: 14. Germline CDR1 reads SGHAT; CDR2 reads FQNNGV. The CDR3 length is 19 residues. CDR3 amino acids: CASNKDSGREAYSYNEQFF. The DNA for the CDR3 is TGTGCCAGCAACAAGGATAGCGGGAGGGAAGCATACTCCTACAATGAGCAGTTCTTC.

The chain joins TRBV30 to TRBJ2-1; 8 bases fit TRBD1. The CDR3 runs 11 residues. The germline V gene has CDR1 GTSNPN and CDR2 SVGIG (reference sequence). J gave up 12 bases and V 5 bases, and 6 bases lay outside the gene matches. The CDR3, as DNA: TGTGCCTGGGGGAGACAGGGGCGGCAGTTCTTC. It yields the protein CAWGRQGRQFF.

The chain uses TRBV7-8 and TRBJ1-4, with D hard to call. Trimming took 8 bases from V and 5 from J, leaving 18 bases between them. Germline CDR1 and CDR2: SGHVS and FQNEAQ. CDR3 length: 15 amino acids. The CDR3 here is CASATDWTGNEKLFF. The CDR3 DNA sequence: TGTGCCAGCGCTACGGACTGGACGGGGAATGAAAAACTGTTTTTT. Filled out from reference TRBV7-8 and TRBJ1-4, the complete variable domain reads GAGVSQSPRYKVAKRGQDVALRCDPISGHVSLFWYQQALGQGPEFLTYFQNEAQLDKSGLPSDRFFAERPEGSVSTLKIQRTQQEDSAVYLCASATDWTGNEKLFFGSGTQLSVL.

The V call is TRBV11-3, the J call TRBJ2-7, with 9 nucleotides matching TRBD1. Germline lookup yields CDR1 SGHNT and CDR2 YENEEA. J lost 5 bases, V lost 2 bases, and 4 bases had no gene match. This CDR3 contains 14 residues. The CDR3 spells CASSLRQGGDEQYV. CDR3 in DNA: TGTGCCAGCAGCTTACGACAGGGGGGCGACGAGCAGTACGTC.